This T cell receptor beta chain was retrieved from a study of blood T cells in healthy people across ages. The second PCR ran about 6 to 12 cycles with a sample-barcoded 5' primer and J-beta primers. Each CDR3 protein gets one entry after TCRdb re-called the 5' RACE reads with MiXCR. The sample yields about 1.4 million distinct CDR3 sequences, around 55% seen once. Concerning this clonotype itself: What it binds is unknown.

The CDR3 totals 13 residues. Trimming cost V 1 base and J 4 bases, with 5 bases left between them. Germline CDR1 and CDR2: LGHNT and FRNRAP. General study findings and limits: More naive CD4+ cells and higher diversity marked long-lived donors relative to aged donors. Age showed a roughly linear inverse relationship with TCR beta diversity per million T cells.

This chain links TRBV12-5 with TRBJ2-1, with unresolved D. This receptor was obtained from a man aged 18-30 years in good health. The sample taken for sequencing was blood. The CDR3 nucleotides read TGTGCTAGTGGTTTGGATAGGTACAATGAGCAGTTCTTC. Protein: CASGLDRYNEQFF.